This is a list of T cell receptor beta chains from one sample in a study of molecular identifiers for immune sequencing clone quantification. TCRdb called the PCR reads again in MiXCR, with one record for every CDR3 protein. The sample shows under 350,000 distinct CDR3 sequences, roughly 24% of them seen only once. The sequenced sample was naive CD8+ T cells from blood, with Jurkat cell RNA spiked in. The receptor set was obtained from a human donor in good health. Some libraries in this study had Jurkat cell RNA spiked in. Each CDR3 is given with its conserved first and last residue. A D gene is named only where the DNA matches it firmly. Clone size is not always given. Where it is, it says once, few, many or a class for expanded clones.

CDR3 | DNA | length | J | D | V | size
CASSLGAGGRVYNEQFF | TGTGCCAGCAGCTTAGGGGCTGGCGGGAGGGTCTACAATGAGCAGTTCTTC | 17 | TRBJ2-1 | TRBD2 | TRBV7-2 | many
CASSHSSREETQYF | TGTGCCAGCAGCCACTCATCCAGGGAAGAGACCCAGTACTTC | 14 | TRBJ2-5 | - | TRBV5-5 | many
CASSQDRGTTGELFF | TGCGCCAGCAGCCAAGATAGGGGAACCACCGGGGAGCTGTTTTTT | 15 | TRBJ2-2 | - | TRBV4-3 | many
CASSLSQAQGEQYF | TGTGCCAGCAGCCTATCCCAGGCACAGGGCGAGCAGTACTTC | 14 | TRBJ2-7 | - | TRBV16 | many
CATSEEGTGEVNEQFF | TGTGCCACCAGCGAAGAAGGGACAGGGGAAGTCAATGAGCAGTTCTTC | 16 | TRBJ2-1 | TRBD1 | TRBV15 | few
CASSHVALPDTQYF | TGTGCCAGCAGTCATGTGGCTTTACCAGATACGCAGTATTTT | 14 | TRBJ2-3 | - | TRBV7-2 | few
CASSMGTRAETPQHF | TGTGCCAGTAGTATGGGCACCAGGGCGGAAACGCCCCAGCATTTT | 15 | TRBJ1-5 | - | TRBV19 | -
CASSFPDRNTEAFF | TGTGCCAGCAGTTTCCCAGACAGGAACACTGAAGCTTTCTTT | 14 | TRBJ1-1 | - | TRBV28 | many
CASSYLTGGGQPQHF | TGTGCCAGCAGCTATCTGACAGGGGGCGGTCAGCCCCAGCATTTT | 15 | TRBJ1-5 | TRBD1 | TRBV7-2 | many
CASSPNTPTDGLYGHTF | TGTGCCAGCAGTCCTAATACCCCCACGGACGGACTGTATGGCCACACCTTC | 17 | TRBJ1-2 | - | TRBV28 | -
CASSERTGRLKTQYF | TGTGCCAGCTCGGAGAGGACAGGGAGGTTGAAGACCCAGTACTTC | 15 | TRBJ2-5 | TRBD1 | TRBV2 | -
CASSPRGESQETQYF | TGTGCCAGCAGCCCGAGGGGGGAGAGCCAAGAGACCCAGTACTTC | 15 | TRBJ2-5 | - | TRBV5-4 | -
CAIGRGGEETQYF | TGTGCCATCGGCAGGGGCGGCGAAGAGACCCAGTACTTC | 13 | TRBJ2-5 | - | TRBV10-3 | -
CSVVDRGGYEQYF | TGCAGCGTTGTAGACAGGGGCGGGTACGAGCAGTACTTC | 13 | TRBJ2-7 | TRBD1 | TRBV29-1 | -
CASRNQGQGGGYTF | TGTGCCAGCCGCAACCAAGGACAGGGAGGCGGCTACACCTTC | 14 | TRBJ1-2 | TRBD1 | TRBV6-1 | -
CAIKGGGLPYEQYF | TGTGCCATCAAGGGCGGGGGGCTCCCCTACGAGCAGTACTTC | 14 | TRBJ2-7 | TRBD2 | TRBV10-3 | -
CASSTTGFGTEAFF | TGTGCCAGCAGCACGACAGGGTTCGGAACTGAAGCTTTCTTT | 14 | TRBJ1-1 | TRBD1 | TRBV6-6 | few
CASSPTGTSGARYEQCF | TGTGCCAGCTCACCAACCGGGACTAGCGGGGCCCGCTACGAGCAGTGCTTC | 17 | TRBJ2-7 | TRBD2 | TRBV18 | -
CASSQEDRASYEQYF | TGCGCCAGCAGCCAAGAAGACAGGGCCTCCTACGAGCAGTACTTC | 15 | TRBJ2-7 | TRBD1 | TRBV4-1 | -
CASSSGLLTDTQYF | TGTGCCAGCAGTTCGGGACTACTCACAGATACGCAGTATTTT | 14 | TRBJ2-3 | TRBD2 | TRBV12-3/TRBV12-4 | few
CASSPRLAGGPWELFF | TGTGCCAGCAGCCCCCGACTAGCGGGAGGGCCCTGGGAGCTGTTTTTT | 16 | TRBJ2-2 | TRBD2 | TRBV7-9 | -
CASSGRGLAGGLGTDTQYF | TGTGCCAGCAGCGGACGGGGACTAGCGGGGGGGCTCGGCACAGATACGCAGTATTTT | 19 | TRBJ2-3 | TRBD2 | TRBV9 | many
CASSYEGANTEAFF | TGTGCCAGCAGTTACGAGGGAGCGAACACTGAAGCTTTCTTT | 14 | TRBJ1-1 | - | TRBV6-5 | many
CASSRGQGMRYEQYF | TGTGCCAGCAGTCGCGGACAGGGGATGCGGTACGAGCAGTACTTC | 15 | TRBJ2-7 | TRBD1 | TRBV6-5 | many
CASTRDAGQQTQYF | TGTGCCAGCACTCGGGACGCTGGCCAACAGACCCAGTACTTC | 14 | TRBJ2-5 | - | TRBV12-3/TRBV12-4 | -
CASTLTGGTEAFF | TGTGCCAGCACTCTAACAGGGGGCACTGAAGCTTTCTTT | 13 | TRBJ1-1 | TRBD1 | TRBV6-5 | many
CASSQDWGLQETQYF | TGCGCCAGCAGCCAAGATTGGGGACTCCAAGAGACCCAGTACTTC | 15 | TRBJ2-5 | - | TRBV4-3 | few
CASSIPTGPQETQYF | TGTGCCAGCAGCATCCCGACAGGTCCACAAGAGACCCAGTACTTC | 15 | TRBJ2-5 | - | TRBV7-9 | many
CASSFSGTSGTGDTQYF | TGTGCCAGCAGCTTCTCCGGGACTAGCGGGACTGGGGATACGCAGTATTTT | 17 | TRBJ2-3 | TRBD2 | TRBV7-3 | few
CASSVGLETDTQYF | TGTGCCAGCAGCGTAGGACTAGAAACAGATACGCAGTATTTT | 14 | TRBJ2-3 | - | TRBV9 | few
CASGHTDTQYF | TGTGCCAGCGGACACACAGATACGCAGTATTTT | 11 | TRBJ2-3 | - | TRBV27 | few
CASSRARQVADTQYF | TGTGCCAGCAGCCGAGCCCGCCAGGTGGCAGATACGCAGTATTTT | 15 | TRBJ2-3 | - | TRBV6-2/TRBV6-3 | -
CASSPRDRVTDTQYF | TGTGCCAGCAGCCCCCGGGACAGGGTAACAGATACGCAGTATTTT | 15 | TRBJ2-3 | TRBD1 | TRBV13 | -
CASSQAAGTPYLDTQYF | TGTGCCAGCAGCCAGGCCGCCGGGACTCCCTATTTAGATACGCAGTATTTT | 17 | TRBJ2-3 | - | TRBV3-1 | -
CASTPTPSVNTEAFF | TGTGCCAGCACCCCGACTCCCTCCGTGAACACTGAAGCTTTCTTT | 15 | TRBJ1-1 | - | TRBV3-1 | few
CASRGQAYNEQFF | TGTGCCAGTCGAGGACAGGCCTACAATGAGCAGTTCTTC | 13 | TRBJ2-1 | TRBD1 | TRBV12-3/TRBV12-4 | -
CASSQVLPLPGLAYEQYF | TGCGCCAGCAGCCAAGTACTACCTCTTCCGGGACTAGCGTACGAGCAGTACTTC | 18 | TRBJ2-7 | TRBD2 | TRBV4-3 | few
CASSPTGGELQPQHF | TGTGCCAGCAGCCCGACAGGGGGCGAGCTTCAGCCCCAGCATTTT | 15 | TRBJ1-5 | TRBD1 | TRBV2 | -
CASSHGTGGVYSNQPQHF | TGTGCCAGCAGTCACGGGACAGGGGGCGTTTATAGCAATCAGCCCCAGCATTTT | 18 | TRBJ1-5 | TRBD1 | TRBV6-6 | many
CASSLSGGPYEQYF | TGTGCCAGCAGTTTGTCGGGGGGGCCCTACGAGCAGTACTTC | 14 | TRBJ2-7 | TRBD2 | TRBV28 | many
CSVAGGIDTGELFF | TGCAGCGTTGCAGGGGGGATAGACACCGGGGAGCTGTTTTTT | 14 | TRBJ2-2 | - | TRBV29-1 | few
CATREVRGEQFF | TGTGCCACCCGGGAAGTAAGGGGTGAGCAGTTCTTC | 12 | TRBJ2-1 | - | TRBV6-1 | -
CASSAEPGSHPDTQYF | TGTGCCAGCAGTGCAGAACCGGGATCCCACCCAGATACGCAGTATTTT | 16 | TRBJ2-3 | - | TRBV7-2 | many
CASSQGWGFDTGELFF | TGCGCCAGCAGCCAAGGGTGGGGCTTTGACACCGGGGAGCTGTTTTTT | 16 | TRBJ2-2 | - | TRBV4-1 | many
CSASQGLAGSDTQYF | TGCAGTGCTAGTCAAGGACTAGCGGGGTCAGATACGCAGTATTTT | 15 | TRBJ2-3 | TRBD2 | TRBV20-1 | many
CASSQGEISGNTIYF | TGCGCCAGCAGCCAAGGAGAGATCTCTGGAAACACCATATATTTT | 15 | TRBJ1-3 | - | TRBV4-3 | -
CATSDPTDLGTQYF | TGTGCCACCAGTGACCCCACAGATCTGGGGACCCAGTACTTC | 14 | TRBJ2-5 | - | TRBV24-1 | few
CASSLESGGMEETQYF | TGTGCCAGCAGCTTAGAGAGCGGGGGGATGGAGGAGACCCAGTACTTC | 16 | TRBJ2-5 | TRBD2 | TRBV7-6 | -
CASSDGPYQETQYF | TGTGCCAGCAGCGACGGACCCTACCAAGAGACCCAGTACTTC | 14 | TRBJ2-5 | - | TRBV7-9 | few
CSARGTTSYEQYF | TGCAGTGCTAGGGGGACCACCTCCTACGAGCAGTACTTC | 13 | TRBJ2-7 | - | TRBV20-1 | many
CASSLVQGANTDTQYF | TGTGCCAGCAGCTTAGTACAGGGGGCGAACACAGATACGCAGTATTTT | 16 | TRBJ2-3 | TRBD1 | TRBV7-6 | many
CASSPWTGSNQPQHF | TGTGCCAGCAGTCCTTGGACGGGTAGCAATCAGCCCCAGCATTTT | 15 | TRBJ1-5 | - | TRBV6-5 | many